This TCR beta chain was retrieved from a study of low-dose radiotherapy and immunotherapy resistance in tumors. Study as a whole: Daily oral aspirin at 300 mg began on cycle 1 day 1 and lasted four cycles.

Noted time point: after trial treatment. Sample treatment: LDRT plus nivolumab, ipilimumab, low-dose cyclophosphamide and aspirin (RACIN trial). Administered to the donors were nivolumab, ipilimumab, aspirin, low-dose cyclophosphamide and low-dose radiotherapy. Each eligible patient had an advanced solid tumor, and these tumors lacked tumor-infiltrating lymphocytes. In its sample, this clonotype was seen once. One end of the junction does not line up with germline, which may come from a read error. With TRAV- and TRBV-specific primers, first-strand cDNA was made, covering the alpha and beta chains. The PCR that amplified TCRs ran for about 18 cycles, relying on a constant-region primer and a V-primer adapter. TCRdb itself ran the reads through MiXCR, one entry per CDR3 protein. The repertoire includes approximately 84,000 distinct CDR3 sequences, 15% to 20% of them detected once, and approximately 1.5% sits in the top ten.

Germline values: CDR1 SGDLS, CDR2 YYNGEE. The CDR3 loop spans 14 amino acids. This chain uses TRBV9 with TRBJ1-1; D gene uncertain. The TCR originated in a male donor with prostate cancer. Specimen: PBMCs, collected after low-dose radiotherapy plus immunotherapy. The CDR3 nucleotides read TGTGCCAGCAGCGTTGAGGACTTGAACACTGAAGTTTTCTTT. Its protein is CASSVEDLNTEVFF.